A selection of T cell receptor beta chains follows, all from one sample in a study of blood T cell repertoires in COVID-19. Generated by immunoSEQ multiplex PCR, the TCRdb table keeps only in-frame clones and is missing some. This sample has roughly 140,000 clones; roughly three quarters occur once, and the top ten carry more than 1.5%. The specimen was peripheral blood. The receptors were gathered from a woman between 55 and 75 years old with acute or convalescent COVID-19. Each CDR3 is given with its conserved first and last residue. A D gene is named only where the DNA matches it firmly. Only some rows state a clone size, as once, few, many or a class for expanded clones.

j_gene,abundance,d_gene,v_gene,CDR3nt,CDR3aa
TRBJ1-2,few,TRBD1,TRBV2,TGTGCCAGCAGTCCTACCTCGGCAGGGGGCAGCTATGGCTACACCTTC,CASSPTSAGGSYGYTF
TRBJ2-2,.,TRBD1,TRBV10-1,TGCGCCAGCAGCACAGGGGATGTGAACACCGGGGAGCTGTTTTTT,CASSTGDVNTGELFF
TRBJ1-1,.,.,TRBV12-5,TGTGCTAGTGGTATCCTTGAAGGGGCTGAAGCTTTCTTT,CASGILEGAEAFF
TRBJ2-1,.,.,TRBV5-1,TGCGCCAGCAGCTTGACGGGAAACTACAATGAGCAGTTCTTC,CASSLTGNYNEQFF
TRBJ2-1,.,.,TRBV21-1,TGTGCCAGCAGCAGCCTTCTAGCGGATAGCTCCTACAATGAGCAGTTCTTC,CASSSLLADSSYNEQFF
TRBJ1-2,.,.,TRBV28,TGTGCCAGCAGGAGATCTTCCAGGGTAGGCGGCTACACCTTC,CASRRSSRVGGYTF
TRBJ2-7,.,TRBD2,TRBV7-9,TGTGCCAGCAGCTCTAGCGGGACCTTCTCCTACGAGCAGTACTTC,CASSSSGTFSYEQYF
TRBJ2-5,once,TRBD2,TRBV6-5,TGTGCCAGCGTTCGGACTAGCGGGAGTCGAGAGACCCAGTACTTC,CASVRTSGSRETQYF
TRBJ2-7,.,.,TRBV7-9,TGTGCCAGCAGCTTTCAACGGGGCGAGCAGTACTTC,CASSFQRGEQYF
TRBJ2-5,.,.,TRBV18,TGTGCCAGCTCACCCACCTCCCCGGGACAGCGGGCTGCGTTCCGAAAAGAGACCCAGTACTTC,CASSPTSPGQRAAFRKETQYF
TRBJ2-1,.,TRBD1,TRBV5-6,TGTGCCAGCAGCTTGTCCGGACAGGGCTACAATGAGCAGTTCTTC,CASSLSGQGYNEQFF
TRBJ2-3,.,TRBD2,TRBV5-6,TGTGCCAGCAGTTCTTACCGACTAGCGGGAGTCCCAGATACGCAGTATTTT,CASSSYRLAGVPDTQYF
TRBJ2-2,.,TRBD1,TRBV30,TGTGCCTGGAGTCCACAACAGGGGTCGGTCGGGGAGCTGTTTTTT,CAWSPQQGSVGELFF
TRBJ1-1,.,.,TRBV7-2,TGTGCCAGCAGCTTATACAATGCGGGGGACACTGAAGCTTTCTTT,CASSLYNAGDTEAFF
TRBJ2-7,.,.,TRBV12-3/TRBV12-4,TGTGCCAGCAGACCCTCAAGCGGTCACGAGCAGTACTTC,CASRPSSGHEQYF
TRBJ1-6,.,TRBD1,TRBV18,TGTGCCAGCTCGCCATCCCAGACAGGGGGTTCACCCCTCCACTTT,CASSPSQTGGSPLHF
TRBJ1-4,.,.,TRBV5-4,TGTGCCAGCAGCTTAGGGGTAAATGATGAAAAACTGTTTTTT,CASSLGVNDEKLFF
TRBJ2-7,many,.,TRBV10-3,TGTGCCATCAGCCGTACGGACAGTTCCTACGAGCAGTACTTC,CAISRTDSSYEQYF
TRBJ2-1,.,TRBD2,TRBV5-1,TGCGCCAGCAGGGTGACGACTAGCGGGAGATTAACTGAGCAGTTCTTC,CASRVTTSGRLTEQFF
TRBJ2-7,.,TRBD2,TRBV14,TGTGCCAGCAGCCCCGGGACTAGCGGGAGGTCCCGGCAGTACTTC,CASSPGTSGRSRQYF
TRBJ2-7,.,TRBD1,TRBV3-1/TRBV3-2,TGTGCCAGCAGCCAAGGGTGGACAGGACCTCAAGAGCAGTACTTC,CASSQGWTGPQEQYF